A selection of T cell receptor beta chains follows, all from one sample in a study of OX40 agonist ivuxolimab in advanced cancers. Profiling relied on immunoSEQ multiplex PCR, and the TCRdb table lists in-frame clones only, not all of them. The sample consists of 55,000 to 80,000 clones, around four fifths of them appearing once. Source: CD4+ or CD8+ T cells sorted from blood, taken in a trial of the OX40 agonist ivuxolimab. These receptors all come from an adult with an advanced solid tumor such as melanoma, head and neck, liver or kidney cancer. CDR3s include the opening cysteine and the closing phenylalanine or tryptophan. Each record gives: CDR3 protein, CDR3 DNA, V gene, clone size, D gene, J gene, CDR3 length. D genes are given only for firm matches. Size tells how often a clone was seen (once, few, many) or the class of an expanded clone, and some rows leave it out.

CASRLGTGNSNQPQHF TGTGCCAGTAGATTAGGGACAGGTAATAGCAATCAGCCCCAGCATTTT TRBV19 . TRBD1 TRBJ1-5 16
CASSSLGLDQFF TGTGCCAGCAGCTCACTGGGCCTAGATCAGTTCTTC TRBV7-2 many . TRBJ2-1 12
CASSQGRANNNSPLHF TGCGCCAGCAGCCAAGGGAGGGCGAATAATAATTCACCCCTCCACTTT TRBV4-3 few . TRBJ1-6 16
CASGLGIGNQETQYF TGTGCTAGTGGTTTGGGGATAGGAAACCAAGAGACCCAGTACTTC TRBV12-5 few . TRBJ2-5 15
CASSQDPKAPGGGAKNIQYF TGTGCCAGCAGCCAAGATCCGAAAGCGCCAGGGGGAGGGGCCAAAAACATTCAGTACTTC TRBV4-2 . . TRBJ2-4 20
CASSSLGGQGNYGYTF TGTGCCAGCAGTTCCCTCGGGGGGCAAGGGAACTATGGCTACACCTTC TRBV27 . . TRBJ1-2 16
CASSKAGAGYVDGYTF TGTGCCAGCAGCAAAGCAGGGGCAGGGTACGTAGATGGCTACACCTTC TRBV7-9 . . TRBJ1-2 16
CARRGLRYEQYF TGTGCCCGCAGAGGGTTGAGATACGAGCAGTACTTC TRBV21-1 . . TRBJ2-7 12
CASSGGLAGGLWSYNEQFF TGTGCCAGCAGCGGAGGACTAGCGGGAGGGCTTTGGTCCTACAATGAGCAGTTCTTC TRBV9 . TRBD2 TRBJ2-1 19
CASSLGHPQETQYF TGTGCCAGCAGCTTAGGACACCCTCAAGAGACCCAGTACTTC TRBV7-8 . . TRBJ2-5 14
CASEGGREQYF TGCGCCAGCGAAGGGGGGCGCGAGCAGTACTTC TRBV10-2 once . TRBJ2-7 11
CASSHLQGGFYEQYF TGCGCCAGCAGCCACTTACAGGGGGGCTTTTACGAGCAGTACTTC TRBV4-3 . TRBD1 TRBJ2-7 15
CASSPPRQYYEQYF TGTGCCAGCTCACCACCTAGACAATACTACGAGCAGTACTTC TRBV18 . . TRBJ2-7 14
CSAAPGNTIYF TGCAGTGCTGCCCCGGGAAACACCATATATTTT TRBV20-1 few . TRBJ1-3 11
CASSLSGGYNSPLHF TGTGCCAGCAGCTTATCGGGAGGCTATAATTCACCCCTCCACTTT TRBV7-9 . . TRBJ1-6 15
CASSLAQGPLANTGELFF TGTGCCAGCAGCTTAGCGCAGGGACCCTTAGCGAACACCGGGGAGCTGTTTTTT TRBV7-2 . . TRBJ2-2 18
CASSRLAYYEQYF TGTGCCAGCAGCCGACTAGCATACTACGAGCAGTACTTC TRBV14 once TRBD2 TRBJ2-7 13
CASSFQGQLQETQYF TGCGCCAGCAGCTTTCAGGGACAGCTACAAGAGACCCAGTACTTC TRBV5-1 . TRBD1 TRBJ2-5 15
CASSSWGSGGAHGELFF TGTGCCAGCAGCTCCTGGGGTAGCGGGGGGGCTCACGGGGAGCTGTTTTTT TRBV27 . TRBD2 TRBJ2-2 17
CASSRETGGKQYF TGTGCCAGCTCACGGGAGACAGGGGGCAAGCAGTACTTC TRBV18 . TRBD1 TRBJ2-7 13
CASRPPTGSYGYTF TGTGCCAGCAGGCCCCCGACAGGGAGCTATGGCTACACCTTC TRBV7-2 . TRBD1 TRBJ1-2 14
CASSLSSDQETQYF TGTGCCAGCAGCTTAAGTAGCGACCAAGAGACCCAGTACTTC TRBV11-2 few . TRBJ2-5 14
CASSIDGGARFFEQFF TGTGCCAGTAGTATCGATGGGGGGGCTCGGTTTTTTGAGCAGTTCTTC TRBV19 . . TRBJ2-1 16
CAWSVQRTAQTFLPGANVLTF TGTGCCTGGAGTGTACAACGGACAGCCCAGACCTTTCTACCTGGGGCCAACGTCCTGACTTTC TRBV30 . . TRBJ2-6 21
CASSYFEGSYEQYF TGTGCCAGCAGTTATTTTGAGGGGTCCTACGAGCAGTACTTC TRBV6-5 . . TRBJ2-7 14
CASSQGVDNQPQHF TGTGCCAGCTCACAGGGTGTGGACAATCAGCCCCAGCATTTT TRBV18 . . TRBJ1-5 14
CASSRTSGRVLYEQYF TGTGCCAGCAGCCGGACTAGCGGGAGGGTCCTTTACGAGCAGTACTTC TRBV7-2 . TRBD2 TRBJ2-7 16
CASSVGQGRAYGYTF TGCGCCAGCAGCGTAGGACAGGGGAGGGCCTATGGCTACACCTTC TRBV5-1 . TRBD1 TRBJ1-2 15
CASSPPGNQPQHF TGTGCCAGCAGCCCCCCAGGCAATCAGCCCCAGCATTTT TRBV7-6 . . TRBJ1-5 13
CASSVGQGRLSPGNTIYF TGTGCCAGCAGCGTGGGACAGGGGAGACTGAGCCCTGGAAACACCATATATTTT TRBV7-6 . TRBD1 TRBJ1-3 18
CAWSAQQFGSLRANVLTF TGTGCCTGGAGTGCCCAACAGTTCGGGTCGTTACGGGCCAACGTCCTGACTTTC TRBV30 . . TRBJ2-6 18
CASSVYSLGNYEQYF TGTGCCAGCAGTGTTTATTCTTTGGGGAACTACGAGCAGTACTTC TRBV6-1 . . TRBJ2-7 15
CASGLNEQYF TGTGCCAGCGGGCTCAACGAGCAGTACTTC TRBV7-2 . . TRBJ2-7 10
CASSVEQPNSGNTIYF TGTGCCAGCAGCGTAGAACAGCCTAACTCTGGAAACACCATATATTTT TRBV9 few . TRBJ1-3 16